The 15 T cell receptor beta chains below were found in one sample sequenced in a study of T cell changes during pregnancy in multiple sclerosis. Assay used: immunoSEQ multiplex PCR; TCRdb lists only in-frame clones, some missing. In the table there are about 74,000 clones, 80% to 95% of which are singletons. Source: peripheral blood, taken after pregnancy. The receptor source for this set is a female donor in good health, enrolled as a control in a pregnancy study.

The chain has TRBV27 and TRBJ2-2; D not certain. CDR1 and CDR2 from the germline V gene are MNHEY and SMNVEV (reference sequence). The CDR3 contains 12 residues. V dropped 6 bases and J dropped 6 bases, with 8 bases sitting between them. The CDR3 coding sequence is TGTGCCAGCAGCCCCAGTCCCGGGGAGCTGTTTTTT. This translates into CASSPSPGELFF.

For the CDR3, the DNA is TGTGCCACCAGCCCTATCGACTCTACGGCCTACGAGCAGTACTTC. Protein sequence: CATSPIDSTAYEQYF. V gene TRBV15 combines with J gene TRBJ2-7; D is unresolved. This CDR3 spans 15 amino acids. Germline CDR1 reads LNHNV; CDR2 reads YYDKDF (reference sequence). V was trimmed by 5 bases and J by 2 bases, leaving 16 bases between them.

The rearrangement joins TRBV27 to TRBJ1-4, with D possibly TRBD1 on 6 matching bases. The CDR3 is 16 amino acids. V lost 5 bases, J lost 14 bases, and 27 bases lay in between. Per germline, CDR1 MNHEY and CDR2 SMNVEV (reference sequence). Written as DNA, the CDR3 is TGTGCCAGCAGTCCTACAAAGACAGGTATCATCGAGGGGCTGTTTTTT. Translation gives CASSPTKTGIIEGLFF.

The V and J genes are TRBV7-2 and TRBJ2-5, with 8 bases lining up with TRBD2. CDR1 and CDR2 from the germline V gene are SGHTA and FQGNSA. The CDR3 runs 14 residues. V lost 3 bases, J lost 5 bases, and 5 bases stayed unmatched. CDR3 DNA: TGTGCCAGCAGCTTCAGCGGGAGAGGTGAGACCCAGTACTTC. It encodes CASSFSGRGETQYF.

The V call is TRBV27, the J call TRBJ2-1; 9 positions agree with TRBD2. V shed 3 bases and J 5 bases; nucleotides not matched to a gene: 5. CDR1 is MNHEY and CDR2 is SMNVEV in the germline V gene (reference sequence). This CDR3 spans 15 amino acids. The CDR3 DNA reads as TGTGCCAGCAGTTTCACGCGGGAGGGCCACAATGAGCAGTTCTTC. Translating gives CASSFTREGHNEQFF.

The rearrangement links TRBV7-9 to TRBJ2-1; TRBD2 matches 9 bases. In germline, CDR1 is SEHNR, CDR2 FQNEAQ (reference sequence). J was trimmed by 4 bases and V by 5 bases; bases with no gene match: 15. The CDR3 contains 18 residues. The CDR3: CASSSPQTLAGAYNEQFF. CDR3 nucleotides: TGTGCCAGCAGCAGTCCCCAAACTTTAGCGGGAGCGTACAATGAGCAGTTCTTC.

The chain is built from TRBV27 and TRBJ2-7; D is unresolved. The CDR3 covers 14 residues. V lost 2 bases, J lost 0 bases, and 8 bases lay in between. CDR1 and CDR2 from the germline V gene are MNHEY and SMNVEV (reference sequence). In DNA form, the CDR3 reads TGTGCCAGCAGTTTAGGTCAGGCCTCCTACGAGCAGTACTTC. This translates into CASSLGQASYEQYF.

This chain connects TRBV28 to TRBJ1-1; 9 nucleotides align to TRBD1. Germline CDR1 and CDR2: MDHEN and SYDVKM. The CDR3 spans 14 residues. J lost 4 bases, V lost 7 bases, and 7 bases had no gene match. CDR3 in DNA: TGTGCCAGCACGAACAGGGGGCGAGGCACTGAAGCTTTCTTT. Protein sequence: CASTNRGRGTEAFF.

The chain recombines TRBV11-3 with TRBJ2-1; TRBD2 agrees at 12 bases. V lost 4 bases, J lost 3 bases, and 1 base stayed unmatched. The CDR3 covers 15 residues. The germline V gene encodes CDR1 SGHNT and CDR2 YENEEA. CDR3 bases: TGTGCCAGCAGCTCGACTAGCGGGAGCTACAATGAGCAGTTCTTC. As protein: CASSSTSGSYNEQFF.

The genes are TRBV7-9 and TRBJ1-1, with 9 bases identical to TRBD1. Looked up from germline, CDR1 is SEHNR and CDR2 is FQNEAQ (reference sequence). Germline trimming cut 5 bases from V and 3 bases from J; bases unmatched to any gene: 1. The CDR3 spans 13 residues. The CDR3: CASSGDRDTEAFF. CDR3 nucleotide sequence: TGTGCCAGCAGCGGGGACAGGGACACTGAAGCTTTCTTT.

This chain joins TRBV4-2 and TRBJ1-4; perhaps TRBD1 as D (5 bases). With 3 bases removed from V and 4 bases from J, the gap between germline ends came to 9 bases. CDR3 length: 14 residues. The germline V gene encodes CDR1 LGHNA and CDR2 YNFKEQ. CDR3 bases: TGTGCCAGCAGCCAGGACACAAATAATGAAAAACTGTTTTTT. It encodes CASSQDTNNEKLFF.

This chain joins TRBV28 and TRBJ2-3; 7 bases are a match to TRBD1. The CDR3 runs 14 residues. Unmatched junction bases numbered 3, after V lost 3 bases and J lost 3 bases. The germline V gene has CDR1 MDHEN and CDR2 SYDVKM. CDR3 coding DNA: TGTGCCAGCAGTTTGCAACAGGGGACAGATACGCAGTATTTT. This sequence encodes CASSLQQGTDTQYF.

The rearrangement joins TRBV9 to TRBJ2-2; TRBD2 aligns across 8 bases. Trimming removed 4 bases from V and 5 bases from J; junction bases left unmatched: 4. The germline V gene encodes CDR1 SGDLS and CDR2 YYNGEE. The CDR3 is 14 amino acids. The CDR3 region is CASSFGLATGELFF. CDR3 bases: TGTGCCAGCAGCTTCGGACTAGCAACCGGGGAGCTGTTTTTT.

The J gene is TRBJ2-3, the V gene TRBV27; the D is unclear. In germline, CDR1 is MNHEY, CDR2 SMNVEV (reference sequence). With 0 bases removed from V and 2 bases from J, the gap between germline ends came to 3 bases. This CDR3 is built from 13 residues. CDR3 sequence (DNA): TGTGCCAGCAGTTTATCCCTCACAGATACGCAGTATTTT. Its protein product is CASSLSLTDTQYF.

V gene TRBV28 combines with J gene TRBJ2-3; TRBD2 might be the D (6 bases). This CDR3 has 16 residues. V lost 6 bases, J lost 4 bases, and 20 bases lay in between. CDR1 is MDHEN, CDR2 SYDVKM, per germline. CDR3 region: CASSPTGEGRADTQYF. The CDR3 DNA reads as TGTGCCAGCAGCCCGACGGGAGAGGGTAGGGCAGATACGCAGTATTTT.